A selection of T cell receptor beta chains follows, all from one sample in a study of regulatory T cells in long-lasting Graves disease. TCRdb reprocessed the multiplex PCR reads with MiXCR, giving one entry per CDR3 protein. The data contain roughly 700,000 distinct CDR3 sequences, around 32% of them singletons. Sequencing used peripheral blood mononuclear cells (PBMCs), obtained when the disease was refractory, from a patient treated with antithyroid drugs. The receptors were sampled from a female donor with Graves disease. Each CDR3 is given with its conserved first and last residue. D genes are given only for firm matches. Some rows mark clone size as missing; the rest say once, few, many or name a class of expanded clone.

TRBV11-2	TRBD1	-	TRBJ1-1	CASSSVTGLNTEAFF	TGTGCCAGCAGCTCCGTGACAGGGTTGAACACTGAAGCTTTCTTT
TRBV6-5	-	-	TRBJ2-7	CASSYSSGSEQYF	TGTGCCAGCAGTTACTCTTCGGGGTCCGAGCAGTACTTC
TRBV29-1	TRBD2	few	TRBJ2-7	CSVVGLAGGKRQPSQTYEQYF	TGCAGCGTTGTGGGACTAGCGGGAGGGAAAAGACAACCTTCGCAAACCTACGAGCAGTACTTC
TRBV7-9	-	few	TRBJ1-1	CASSLEVGGDTEAFF	TGTGCCAGCAGCTTAGAGGTCGGTGGGGACACTGAAGCTTTCTTT
TRBV12-3/TRBV12-4	-	-	TRBJ1-3	CASSYRLSSGNTIYF	TGTGCCAGCAGTTACCGCCTCAGCTCTGGAAACACCATATATTTT
TRBV12-3/TRBV12-4	TRBD1	many	TRBJ2-7	CASSLGQGIHEQYF	TGTGCCAGCAGTCTGGGACAGGGGATCCACGAGCAGTACTTC
TRBV20-1	-	many	TRBJ2-2	CSARENAGSTGELFF	TGCAGTGCTAGAGAAAATGCAGGGTCCACCGGGGAGCTGTTTTTT
TRBV9	-	few	TRBJ1-2	CASSAAGTAMSYTF	TGTGCCAGCAGCGCTGCCGGGACGGCGATGAGCTACACCTTC
TRBV2	-	many	TRBJ1-1	CASMATEAFF	TGTGCCAGCATGGCCACTGAAGCTTTCTTT
TRBV12-3/TRBV12-4	TRBD1	-	TRBJ1-5	CASSLSPGQGNNNQPQHF	TGTGCCAGCAGTTTATCCCCAGGACAGGGGAATAACAATCAGCCCCAGCATTTT
TRBV7-9	-	-	TRBJ1-4	CASSPFDSSEKLFF	TGTGCCAGCAGCCCGTTCGATAGTTCCGAAAAACTGTTTTTT
TRBV6-1	-	few	TRBJ1-1	CASNGGESEAFF	TGTGCCAGCAACGGGGGAGAATCAGAAGCTTTCTTT
TRBV11-2	TRBD1	many	TRBJ2-5	CASSLQGRETQYF	TGTGCCAGCAGCCTACAGGGGAGAGAGACCCAGTACTTC
TRBV12-3/TRBV12-4	-	many	TRBJ1-2	CASSRAPGSTYGYTF	TGTGCCAGCAGTCGGGCACCGGGGTCCACCTATGGCTACACCTTC
TRBV29-1	-	few	TRBJ1-1	CSGDRQVSTEAFF	TGCAGCGGCGACAGACAGGTCAGCACTGAAGCTTTCTTT
TRBV20-1	TRBD1	few	TRBJ2-7	CSARPRDSPYEQYF	TGCAGTGCTAGACCCCGGGACAGCCCCTACGAGCAGTACTTC
TRBV2	-	few	TRBJ1-5	CASSDPRSSNQPQHF	TGTGCCAGCAGTGACCCCCGGAGTAGCAATCAGCCCCAGCATTTT
TRBV24-1	-	-	TRBJ2-7	CATSDFTEPYEQYF	TGTGCCACCAGTGATTTCACAGAGCCCTACGAGCAGTACTTC
TRBV5-1	-	few	TRBJ2-7	CASSTGIRLGEQYF	TGCGCCAGCAGCACCGGGATCCGGTTGGGCGAGCAGTACTTC
TRBV9	-	-	TRBJ1-6	CASSVRLGESPLHF	TGTGCCAGCAGCGTCCGTTTGGGGGAGTCACCCCTCCACTTT
TRBV11-2	TRBD2	many	TRBJ2-2	CASSLLTSGTGELFF	TGTGCCAGCAGCTTACTGACTAGCGGGACCGGGGAGCTGTTTTTT
TRBV6-2/TRBV6-3	-	-	TRBJ2-7	CASSGISEQYF	TGTGCCAGCAGCGGAATCAGCGAGCAGTACTTC
TRBV27	TRBD1	-	TRBJ2-2	CASRPTGVRGELFF	TGTGCCAGCAGACCGACAGGGGTGCGCGGGGAGCTGTTTTTT
TRBV6-1	TRBD1	-	TRBJ2-1	CASTPHRGIYNEQFF	TGTGCCAGCACCCCGCACAGGGGAATCTACAATGAGCAGTTCTTC
TRBV7-2	-	-	TRBJ2-7	CASSLRTHPYEQYF	TGTGCCAGCAGCTTACGCACCCATCCTTACGAGCAGTACTTC
TRBV12-3/TRBV12-4	TRBD1	-	TRBJ2-5	CASSHISGTDQETQYF	TGTGCCAGCAGCCACATCTCCGGGACAGACCAAGAGACCCAGTACTTC
TRBV30	-	-	TRBJ1-5	CAWTGRGNQPQHF	TGTGCCTGGACAGGTCGGGGCAATCAGCCCCAGCATTTT
TRBV6-1	-	-	TRBJ1-2	CASSPRRTRGGYTF	TGTGCCAGCAGCCCCCGGCGGACGAGGGGTGGCTACACCTTC
TRBV20-1	TRBD1	few	TRBJ1-2	CSATQGGGAGANYGYTF	TGCAGTGCTACCCAGGGAGGGGGCGCTGGAGCTAACTATGGCTACACCTTC
TRBV2	-	-	TRBJ1-1	CASCLWVSNTEAFF	TGTGCCAGCTGCTTATGGGTCTCGAACACTGAAGCTTTCTTT
TRBV12-3/TRBV12-4	-	-	TRBJ2-2	CASSGGVKGGELFF	TGTGCCAGCAGCGGGGGAGTGAAGGGCGGGGAGCTGTTTTTT
TRBV6-1	TRBD1	-	TRBJ1-2	CASRTGGPQGYTF	TGTGCCAGCAGAACAGGGGGCCCCCAGGGCTACACCTTC
TRBV5-1	TRBD2	-	TRBJ2-5	CASSPLSSGGGETQYF	TGCGCCAGCAGCCCCCTCTCTAGCGGGGGCGGAGAGACCCAGTACTTC
TRBV9	-	once	TRBJ1-4	CASSVATGSNEKLFF	TGTGCCAGCAGCGTAGCAACAGGCTCTAATGAAAAACTGTTTTTT
TRBV20-1	-	few	TRBJ1-1	CSASKGPGRSSMNTEAFF	TGCAGTGCTAGCAAGGGACCGGGACGGTCGTCGATGAACACTGAAGCTTTCTTT
TRBV6-2/TRBV6-3	-	few	TRBJ2-7	CASSAGMIYEQYF	TGTGCCAGCAGTGCGGGGATGATCTACGAGCAGTACTTC
TRBV11-2	-	few	TRBJ1-5	CASSLEERGGQPQHF	TGTGCCAGCAGCTTAGAGGAGAGGGGAGGACAGCCCCAGCATTTT
TRBV6-1	-	few	TRBJ2-2	CASSEGGILATGELFF	TGTGCCAGCAGTGAAGGGGGTATCCTGGCCACCGGGGAGCTGTTTTTT
TRBV20-1	-	-	TRBJ1-6	CSVRKGNSPLHF	TGCAGTGTTCGTAAGGGGAATTCACCCCTCCACTTT
TRBV5-1	TRBD2	few	TRBJ2-7	CASSLGSLGLAGINEQYF	TGCGCCAGCAGCTTGGGTAGTTTAGGACTAGCGGGAATCAACGAGCAGTACTTC
TRBV5-1	-	-	TRBJ1-1	CASGEGGTEAFF	TGCGCCAGTGGAGAAGGCGGAACTGAAGCTTTCTTT
TRBV27	-	few	TRBJ2-2	CASTRMAGTGELFF	TGTGCCAGCACCCGGATGGCGGGAACCGGGGAGCTGTTTTTT
TRBV20-1	-	few	TRBJ1-5	CSAEAEGQPQHF	TGCAGTGCCGAGGCGGAGGGTCAGCCCCAGCATTTT
TRBV20-1	-	-	TRBJ1-5	CSASPQDNQPQHF	TGCAGTGCTAGCCCCCAGGACAATCAGCCCCAGCATTTT
TRBV18	-	-	TRBJ1-2	CASSPLRDGNYGYTF	TGTGCCAGCTCACCTCTCCGGGACGGGAACTATGGCTACACCTTC
TRBV20-1	TRBD1	-	TRBJ2-7	CSARENRGQAYEQYF	TGCAGTGCTAGAGAGAATAGGGGGCAAGCCTACGAGCAGTACTTC
TRBV2	TRBD1	many	TRBJ1-1	CASSPRTGGYTEAFF	TGTGCCAGCAGCCCACGTACAGGGGGTTACACTGAAGCTTTCTTT
TRBV19	-	-	TRBJ2-2	CASSIVGLNTGELFF	TGTGCCAGTAGTATAGTGGGGCTAAACACCGGGGAGCTGTTTTTT
TRBV12-5	-	few	TRBJ1-2	CASGFSHHDGYTF	TGTGCTAGTGGTTTTTCACATCATGATGGCTACACCTTC
TRBV28	-	few	TRBJ1-5	CASRRDLLKPQHF	TGTGCCAGCAGAAGGGACCTCTTGAAGCCCCAGCATTTT
TRBV6-1	TRBD1	-	TRBJ2-7	CASSLQGSEQYF	TGTGCCAGCAGTTTACAGGGGTCCGAGCAGTACTTC
TRBV25-1	TRBD1	few	TRBJ1-6	CASTGTANSPLHF	TGTGCCAGCACCGGGACAGCCAATTCACCCCTCCACTTT
TRBV12-3/TRBV12-4	TRBD2	-	TRBJ2-7	CASSFITRLAGGYEQYF	TGTGCCAGCAGTTTTATCACCCGGCTAGCGGGAGGATACGAGCAGTACTTC
TRBV10-2	-	few	TRBJ1-1	CASREGGGNTEAFF	TGCGCCAGCAGGGAAGGGGGAGGGAACACTGAAGCTTTCTTT
TRBV24-1	TRBD1	-	TRBJ1-2	CATSDRKGADYGYTF	TGTGCCACCAGTGATCGGAAGGGGGCGGACTATGGCTACACCTTC
TRBV30	-	-	TRBJ1-5	CAWCGGQFNQPQHF	TGTGCCTGGTGCGGGGGGCAGTTCAATCAGCCCCAGCATTTT
TRBV3-1	TRBD2	few	TRBJ2-7	CASSQGLAGGGSSYEQYF	TGTGCCAGCAGCCAAGGACTAGCGGGAGGCGGAAGCTCCTACGAGCAGTACTTC
TRBV7-3	TRBD1	many	TRBJ1-1	CASSLTFQGGGEAFF	TGTGCCAGCAGCTTAACGTTCCAAGGGGGCGGTGAAGCTTTCTTT
TRBV15	TRBD1	few	TRBJ1-1	CATSRAQGGTEAFF	TGTGCCACCAGCAGAGCACAGGGGGGCACTGAAGCTTTCTTT
TRBV6-1	-	-	TRBJ1-2	CASSLDTLYGYTF	TGTGCCAGCAGTCTCGACACTCTCTATGGCTACACCTTC